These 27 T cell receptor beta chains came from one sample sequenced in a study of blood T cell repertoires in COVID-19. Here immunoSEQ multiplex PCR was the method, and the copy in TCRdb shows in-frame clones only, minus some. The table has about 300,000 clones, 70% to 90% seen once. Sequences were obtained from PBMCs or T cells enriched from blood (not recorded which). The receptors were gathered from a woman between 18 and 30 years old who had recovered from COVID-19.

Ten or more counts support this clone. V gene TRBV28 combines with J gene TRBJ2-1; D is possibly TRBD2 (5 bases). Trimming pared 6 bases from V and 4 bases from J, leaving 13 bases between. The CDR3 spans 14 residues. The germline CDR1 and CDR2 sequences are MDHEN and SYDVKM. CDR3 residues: CASREAEAYNEQFF. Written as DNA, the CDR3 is TGTGCCAGCAGAGAAGCGGAGGCATACAATGAGCAGTTCTTC.

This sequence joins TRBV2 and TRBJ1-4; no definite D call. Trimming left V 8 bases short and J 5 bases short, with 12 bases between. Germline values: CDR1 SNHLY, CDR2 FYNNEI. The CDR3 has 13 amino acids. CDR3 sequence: CASWAPLNEKLFF. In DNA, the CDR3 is TGTGCCAGCTGGGCCCCCTTGAATGAAAAACTGTTTTTT.

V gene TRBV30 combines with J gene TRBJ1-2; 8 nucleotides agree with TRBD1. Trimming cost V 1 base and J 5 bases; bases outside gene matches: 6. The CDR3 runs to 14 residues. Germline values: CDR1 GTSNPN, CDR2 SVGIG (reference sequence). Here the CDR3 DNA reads TGTGCCTGGAGTGAAGGACAGGGATGGTATGGCTACACCTTC. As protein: CAWSEGQGWYGYTF.

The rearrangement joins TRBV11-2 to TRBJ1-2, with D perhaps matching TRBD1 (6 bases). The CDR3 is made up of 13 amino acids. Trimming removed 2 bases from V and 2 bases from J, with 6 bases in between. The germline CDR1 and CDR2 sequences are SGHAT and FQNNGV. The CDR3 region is CASSLQGNYGYTF. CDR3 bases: TGTGCCAGCAGCTTACAGGGGAACTATGGCTACACCTTC.

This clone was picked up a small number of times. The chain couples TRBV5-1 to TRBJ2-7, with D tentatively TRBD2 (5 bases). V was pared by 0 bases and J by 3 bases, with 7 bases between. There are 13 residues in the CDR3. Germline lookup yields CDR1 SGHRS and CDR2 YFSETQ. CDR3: CASSLARDYEQYF. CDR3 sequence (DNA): TGCGCCAGCAGCTTGGCCCGGGACTACGAGCAGTACTTC.

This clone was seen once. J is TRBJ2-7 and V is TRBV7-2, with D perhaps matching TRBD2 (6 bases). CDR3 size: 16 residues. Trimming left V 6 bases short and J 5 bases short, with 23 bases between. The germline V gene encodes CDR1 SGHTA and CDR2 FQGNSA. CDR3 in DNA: TGTGCCAGCAGACGCAAGACTAGTAGGGCTTCTCACGAGCAGTACTTC. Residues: CASRRKTSRASHEQYF. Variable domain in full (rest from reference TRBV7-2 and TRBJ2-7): GAGVSQSPSNKVTEKGKDVELRCDPISGHTALYWYRQSLGQGLEFLIYFQGNSAPDKSGLPSDRFSAERTGGSVSTLTIQRTQQEDSAVYLCASRRKTSRASHEQYFGPGTRLTVT.

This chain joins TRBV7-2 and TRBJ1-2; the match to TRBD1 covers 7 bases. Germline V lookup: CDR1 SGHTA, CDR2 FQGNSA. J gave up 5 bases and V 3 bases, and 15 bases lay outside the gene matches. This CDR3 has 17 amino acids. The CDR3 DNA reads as TGTGCCAGCAGCTTCCGGGACAGCTGGCTTAATATGTATGGCTACACCTTC. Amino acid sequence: CASSFRDSWLNMYGYTF.

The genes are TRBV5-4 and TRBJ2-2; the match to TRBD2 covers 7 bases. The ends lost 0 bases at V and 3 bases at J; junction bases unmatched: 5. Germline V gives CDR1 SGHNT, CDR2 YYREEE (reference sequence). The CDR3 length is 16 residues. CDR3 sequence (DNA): TGTGCCAGCAGCTTGGCCGGGGGGTCCGACACCGGGGAGCTGTTTTTT. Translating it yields CASSLAGGSDTGELFF.

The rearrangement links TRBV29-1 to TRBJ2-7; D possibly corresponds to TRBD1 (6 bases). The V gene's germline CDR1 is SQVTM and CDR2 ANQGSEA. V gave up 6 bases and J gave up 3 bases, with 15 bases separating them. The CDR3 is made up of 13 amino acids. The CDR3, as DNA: TGCAGCGTCTGGACACCAGGGGACTACGAGCAGTACTTC. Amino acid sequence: CSVWTPGDYEQYF.

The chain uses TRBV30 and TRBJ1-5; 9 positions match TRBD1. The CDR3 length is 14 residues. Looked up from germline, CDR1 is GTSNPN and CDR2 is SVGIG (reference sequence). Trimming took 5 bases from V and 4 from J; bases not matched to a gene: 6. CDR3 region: CAWGWGQGNQPQHF. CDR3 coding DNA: TGTGCCTGGGGGTGGGGACAGGGAAATCAGCCCCAGCATTTT.

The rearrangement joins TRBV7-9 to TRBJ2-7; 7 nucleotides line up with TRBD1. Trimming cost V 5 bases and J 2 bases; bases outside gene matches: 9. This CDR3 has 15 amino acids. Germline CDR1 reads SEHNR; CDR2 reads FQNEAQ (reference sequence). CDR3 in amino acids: CASSIDRARAYEQYF. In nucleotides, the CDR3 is TGTGCCAGCAGCATCGACAGGGCCCGAGCCTACGAGCAGTACTTC.

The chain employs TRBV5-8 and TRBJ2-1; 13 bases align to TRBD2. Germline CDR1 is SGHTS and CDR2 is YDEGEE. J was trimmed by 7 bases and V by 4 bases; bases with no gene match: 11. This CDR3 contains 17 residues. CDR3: CASSPPGTSGIGNEQFF. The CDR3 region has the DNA TGTGCCAGCAGCCCCCCCGGGACTAGCGGGATAGGGAATGAGCAGTTCTTC.

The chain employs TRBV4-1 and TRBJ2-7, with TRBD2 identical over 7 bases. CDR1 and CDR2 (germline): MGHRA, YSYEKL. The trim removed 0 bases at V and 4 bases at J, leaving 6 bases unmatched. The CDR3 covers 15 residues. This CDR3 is CASSQDGGRGYEQYF. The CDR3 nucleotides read TGCGCCAGCAGCCAAGACGGCGGGAGAGGTTACGAGCAGTACTTC.

The CDR3 here is CASTGRVNTEAFF. CDR3 nucleotide sequence: TGTGCCAGTACTGGGAGGGTGAACACTGAAGCTTTCTTT. The chain has TRBV19 and TRBJ1-1; no definite D call. The CDR3 extends over 13 amino acids. The V gene's germline CDR1 is LNHDA and CDR2 SQIVND (reference sequence). V lost 7 bases and J lost 0, with 9 bases in between.

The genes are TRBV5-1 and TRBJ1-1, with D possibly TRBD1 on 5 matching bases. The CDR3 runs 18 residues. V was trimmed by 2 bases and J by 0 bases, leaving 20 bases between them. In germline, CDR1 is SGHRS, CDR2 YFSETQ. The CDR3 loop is CASSFRGPGDQMNTEAFF. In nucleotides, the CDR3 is TGCGCCAGCAGCTTTAGGGGCCCGGGAGACCAGATGAACACTGAAGCTTTCTTT. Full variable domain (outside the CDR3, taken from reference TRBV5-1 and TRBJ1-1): KAGVTQTPRYLIKTRGQQVTLSCSPISGHRSVSWYQQTPGQGLQFLFEYFSETQRNKGNFPGRFSGRQFSNSRSEMNVSTLELGDSALYLCASSFRGPGDQMNTEAFFGQGTRLTVV.

For the CDR3, the DNA is TGTGCCAGCAGCCAAGATGCCCTCGCGCCATTCTACGAGCAGTACTTC. This sequence encodes CASSQDALAPFYEQYF. The chain couples TRBV4-2 to TRBJ2-7; no clear D gene. Germline values: CDR1 LGHNA, CDR2 YNFKEQ. V gave up 0 bases and J gave up 3 bases, with 15 bases separating them. This CDR3 comprises 16 residues.

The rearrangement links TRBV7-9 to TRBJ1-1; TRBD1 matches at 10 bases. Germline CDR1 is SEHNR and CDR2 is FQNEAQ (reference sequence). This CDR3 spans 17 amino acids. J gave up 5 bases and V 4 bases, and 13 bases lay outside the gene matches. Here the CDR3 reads CASSSRQGAVFLTEAFF. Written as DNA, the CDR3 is TGTGCCAGCAGCTCAAGACAGGGGGCAGTTTTCCTAACTGAAGCTTTCTTT. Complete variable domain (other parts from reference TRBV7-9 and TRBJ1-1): DTGVSQNPRHKITKRGQNVTFRCDPISEHNRLYWYRQTLGQGPEFLTYFQNEAQLEKSRLLSDRFSAERPKGSFSTLEIQRTEQGDSAMYLCASSSRQGAVFLTEAFFGQGTRLTVV.

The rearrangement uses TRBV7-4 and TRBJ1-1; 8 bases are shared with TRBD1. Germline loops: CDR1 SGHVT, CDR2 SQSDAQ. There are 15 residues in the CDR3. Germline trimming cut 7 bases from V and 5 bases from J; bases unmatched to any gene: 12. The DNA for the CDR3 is TGTGCCAGCAAAGGTAGGGGACAGGCAGGGACTGAAGCTTTCTTT. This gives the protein CASKGRGQAGTEAFF.

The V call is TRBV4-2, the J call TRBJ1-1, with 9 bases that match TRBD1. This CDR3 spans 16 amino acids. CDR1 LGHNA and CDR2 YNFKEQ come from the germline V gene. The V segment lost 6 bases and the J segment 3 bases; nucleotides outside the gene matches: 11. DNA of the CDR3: TGTGCCAGCAGACAACCTTACAGGGGGCGAGACACTGAAGCTTTCTTT. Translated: CASRQPYRGRDTEAFF.

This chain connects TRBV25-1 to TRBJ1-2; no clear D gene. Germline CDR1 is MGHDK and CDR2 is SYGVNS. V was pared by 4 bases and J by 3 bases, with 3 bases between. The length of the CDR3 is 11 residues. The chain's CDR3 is CASSVDYGYTF. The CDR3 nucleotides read TGTGCCAGCAGTGTAGACTATGGCTACACCTTC.

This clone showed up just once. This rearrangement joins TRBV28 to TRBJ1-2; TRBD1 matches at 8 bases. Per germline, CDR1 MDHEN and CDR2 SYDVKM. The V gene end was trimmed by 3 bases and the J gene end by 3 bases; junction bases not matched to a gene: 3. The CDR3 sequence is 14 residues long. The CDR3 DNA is TGTGCCAGCAGTTTGACAGGGGTATACTATGGCTACACCTTC. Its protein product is CASSLTGVYYGYTF.

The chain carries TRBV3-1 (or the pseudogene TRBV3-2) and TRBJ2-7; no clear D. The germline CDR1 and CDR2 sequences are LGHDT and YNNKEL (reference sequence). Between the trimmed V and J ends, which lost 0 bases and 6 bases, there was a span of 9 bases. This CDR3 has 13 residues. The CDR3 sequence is CASSQDRVREQYF. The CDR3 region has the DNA TGTGCCAGCAGCCAAGATCGGGTACGCGAGCAGTACTTC.

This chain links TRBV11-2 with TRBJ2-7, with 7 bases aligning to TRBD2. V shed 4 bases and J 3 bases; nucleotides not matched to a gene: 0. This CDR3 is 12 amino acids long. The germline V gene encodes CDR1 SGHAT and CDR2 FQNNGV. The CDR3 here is CASSSSGYEQYF. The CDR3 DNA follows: TGTGCCAGCAGCTCTAGCGGCTACGAGCAGTACTTC.

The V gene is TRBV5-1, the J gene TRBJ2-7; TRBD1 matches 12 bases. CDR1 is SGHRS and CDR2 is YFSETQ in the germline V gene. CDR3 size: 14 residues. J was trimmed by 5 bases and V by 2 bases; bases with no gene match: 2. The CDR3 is CASSFRDRGHEQYF. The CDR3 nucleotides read TGCGCCAGCAGCTTCCGGGACAGGGGGCACGAGCAGTACTTC.

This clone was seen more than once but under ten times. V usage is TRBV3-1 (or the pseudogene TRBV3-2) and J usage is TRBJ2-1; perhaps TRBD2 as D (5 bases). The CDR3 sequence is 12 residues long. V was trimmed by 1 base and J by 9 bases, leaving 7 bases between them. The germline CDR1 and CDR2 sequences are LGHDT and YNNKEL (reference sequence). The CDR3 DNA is TGTGCCAGCAGCCAAGTCGGGGTTGAGCAGTTCTTC. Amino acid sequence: CASSQVGVEQFF.

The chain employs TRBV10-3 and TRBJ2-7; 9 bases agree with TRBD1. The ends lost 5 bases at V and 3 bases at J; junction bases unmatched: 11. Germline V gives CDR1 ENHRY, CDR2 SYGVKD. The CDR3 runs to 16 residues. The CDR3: CAISPDRDRAGYEQYF. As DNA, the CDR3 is TGTGCCATCAGTCCCGACAGGGACAGGGCTGGCTACGAGCAGTACTTC.

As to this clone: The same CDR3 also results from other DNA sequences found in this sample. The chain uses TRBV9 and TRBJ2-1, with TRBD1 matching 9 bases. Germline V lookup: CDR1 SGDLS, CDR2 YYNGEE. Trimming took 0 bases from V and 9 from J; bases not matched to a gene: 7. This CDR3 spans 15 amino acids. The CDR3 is CASSVAGTGWGEQFF. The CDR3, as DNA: TGTGCCAGCAGCGTAGCCGGGACAGGGTGGGGTGAGCAGTTCTTC.